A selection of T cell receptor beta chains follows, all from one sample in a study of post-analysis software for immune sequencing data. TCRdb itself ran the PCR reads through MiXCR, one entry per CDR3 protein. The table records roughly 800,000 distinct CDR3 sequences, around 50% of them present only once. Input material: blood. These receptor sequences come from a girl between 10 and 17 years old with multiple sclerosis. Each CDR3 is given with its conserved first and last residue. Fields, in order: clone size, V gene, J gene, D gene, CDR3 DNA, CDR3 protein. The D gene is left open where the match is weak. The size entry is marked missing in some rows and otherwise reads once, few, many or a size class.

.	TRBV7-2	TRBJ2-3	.	TGTGCCAGCAGCTTACAGCCTAGGGGCACAGATACGCAGTATTTT	CASSLQPRGTDTQYF
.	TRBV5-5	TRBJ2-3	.	TGTGCCAGCAGCCACACCGGGACGGGCACAGATACGCAGTATTTT	CASSHTGTGTDTQYF
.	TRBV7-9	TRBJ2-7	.	TGTGCCAGCAGCCCTCGGCTAGGAGGCCCCACTTGCTACGAGCAGTACTTC	CASSPRLGGPTCYEQYF
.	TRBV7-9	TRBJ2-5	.	TGTGCCAGCAGCTTAGACGGCGGGGAACTAAGAGAGGGGACCCAGTACTTC	CASSLDGGELREGTQYF
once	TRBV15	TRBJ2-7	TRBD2	TGTGCCACCAGCAGAGATAGGCTAGCGGGAGCCTACGAGCAGTACTTC	CATSRDRLAGAYEQYF
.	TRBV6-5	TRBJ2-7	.	TGTGCCAGCAGTTACGTTGGGGCCATTATCTACGAGCAGTACTTC	CASSYVGAIIYEQYF
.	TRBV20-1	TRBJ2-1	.	TGCAGTGCTAGAGATCCCCAGCACAATGAGCAGTTCTTC	CSARDPQHNEQFF
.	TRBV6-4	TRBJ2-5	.	TGTGCCAGCAGTGACGCAGAGAATGAGCAGTACTTC	CASSDAENEQYF
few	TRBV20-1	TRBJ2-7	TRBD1	TGCAGTGCTCAACAGGGGGCCCACGAGCAGTACTTC	CSAQQGAHEQYF
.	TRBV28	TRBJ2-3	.	TGTGCCAGCAGTTTGGGTCGGGCGAAGGATACGCAGTATTTT	CASSLGRAKDTQYF
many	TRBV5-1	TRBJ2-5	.	TGCGCCAGCAGCTTGGTTGGGGAGACCCAGTACTTC	CASSLVGETQYF
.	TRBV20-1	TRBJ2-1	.	TGCAGTGCTAGAGGAAGTCCTGAGCAGTTCTTC	CSARGSPEQFF
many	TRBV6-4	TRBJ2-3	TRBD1	TGTGCCAGCAGTGAAGGGCCGTCGGGACAGGGCACAGATACGCAGTATTTT	CASSEGPSGQGTDTQYF
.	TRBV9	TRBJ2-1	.	TGTGCCAGCAGCCCTACCCTGGGTAGCCGATTCAATGAGCAGTTCTTC	CASSPTLGSRFNEQFF
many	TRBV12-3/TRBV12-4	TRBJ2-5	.	TGTGCCAGCAGTTCTCAAATTCAAGAGACCCAGTACTTC	CASSSQIQETQYF
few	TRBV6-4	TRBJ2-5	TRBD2	TGTGCCAGCAGTGAAATGGCGGGAGCCCAAGAGACCCAGTACTTC	CASSEMAGAQETQYF
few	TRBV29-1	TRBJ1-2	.	TGCAGCGTTGAAGTGGATTATGGCTACACCTTC	CSVEVDYGYTF
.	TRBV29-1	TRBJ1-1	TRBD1	TGCAGCGGTGGGACAGGAATAACTGAAGCTTTCTTT	CSGGTGITEAFF
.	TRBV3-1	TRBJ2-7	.	TGTACCAGCAGCCAACGTCCGGGACTTGCCTACGAGCAGTACTTC	CTSSQRPGLAYEQYF
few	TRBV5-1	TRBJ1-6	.	TGCGCCAGCAGCGACCCGGGAGGGGATAATTCACCCCTCCACTTT	CASSDPGGDNSPLHF
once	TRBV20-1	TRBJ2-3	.	TGCAGTGCTAGGGACTACCGGAGCACAGATACGCAGTATTTT	CSARDYRSTDTQYF
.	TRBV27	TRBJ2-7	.	TGTGCCAGCAGCCATGGAGCGTCCTACGAGCAGTACTTC	CASSHGASYEQYF
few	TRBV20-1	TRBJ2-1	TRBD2	TGCAGTGCTAGCCGGGGGAGGGACAATGAGCAGTTCTTC	CSASRGRDNEQFF
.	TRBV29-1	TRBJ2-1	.	TGCAGCGTTGTCCCCAACGATGAGCAGTTCTTC	CSVVPNDEQFF
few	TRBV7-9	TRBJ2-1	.	TGTGCCAGCAGCTCTCCCGGGACTTCCGAGTGGTTCTTC	CASSSPGTSEWFF
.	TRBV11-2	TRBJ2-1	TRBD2	TGTGCCAGCAGGCCGTTAGCGGGAGGCTACAATGAGCAGTTCTTC	CASRPLAGGYNEQFF
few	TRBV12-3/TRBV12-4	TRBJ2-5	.	TGTGCCAGCAGTCGCTGGGGAGTCCAAGAGACCCAGTACTTC	CASSRWGVQETQYF
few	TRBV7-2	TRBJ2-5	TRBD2	TGTGCCAGCAGCTTAGATAGCGGGGGGGAGACCCAGTACTTC	CASSLDSGGETQYF
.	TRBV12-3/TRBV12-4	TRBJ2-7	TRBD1	TGTGCCAGTGGACAGGGTCCCCACGAGCAGTACTTC	CASGQGPHEQYF
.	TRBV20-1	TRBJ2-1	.	TGCAGTGCTAGGACTAGGACGACCTACAATGAGCAGTTCTTC	CSARTRTTYNEQFF
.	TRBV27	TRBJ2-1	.	TGTGCCAGCAGTTTATTGGGACGGTACAATGAGCAGTTCTTC	CASSLLGRYNEQFF
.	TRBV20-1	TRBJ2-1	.	TGCAGTGCCCGTTACTTCGGAAATGAGCAGTTCTTC	CSARYFGNEQFF
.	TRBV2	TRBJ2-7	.	TGTGCCAGCGCTGGGGGTACACCCTACGAGCAGTACTTC	CASAGGTPYEQYF
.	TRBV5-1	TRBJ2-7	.	TGCGCCAGCAGCTTGGAAGCCGGGACTCAAACCTACGAGCAGTACTTC	CASSLEAGTQTYEQYF
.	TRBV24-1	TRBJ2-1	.	TGTGCCACCAGTGGTCCAGGGTACAATGAGCAGTTCTTC	CATSGPGYNEQFF
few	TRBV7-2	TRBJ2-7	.	TGTGCCAGCAGCTTTACATCCGGGGCGCCTGGAGAGCAGTACTTC	CASSFTSGAPGEQYF
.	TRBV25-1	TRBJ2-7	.	TGTGCCAGCAGTGACGTCCAATCGGGCTCCTACGAGCAGTACTTC	CASSDVQSGSYEQYF
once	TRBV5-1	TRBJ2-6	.	TGCGCCAGCAAGGGGGTGGCTGGGGCCAACGTCCTGACTTTC	CASKGVAGANVLTF
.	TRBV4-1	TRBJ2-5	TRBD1	TGCGCCAGCAGTCCGGGACAGGGGTGGGTAGAGACCCAGTACTTC	CASSPGQGWVETQYF
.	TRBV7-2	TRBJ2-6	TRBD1	TGTGCCAGCAGCTCCTCAGGGGGCGCTGGGGCCAACGTCCTGACTTTC	CASSSSGGAGANVLTF
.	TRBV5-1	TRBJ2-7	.	TGCGCCAGCATCGCAGGGCCCCGAGGGGGAGAGCAGTACTTC	CASIAGPRGGEQYF
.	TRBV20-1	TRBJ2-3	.	TGCAGTGCTAGAAAGGGCAACCCAGATACGCAGTATTTT	CSARKGNPDTQYF
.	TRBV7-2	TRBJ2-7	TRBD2	TGTGCCAGCAGTCGAGGACTAGCGGGAACATTCAGCTCCTACGAGCAGTACTTC	CASSRGLAGTFSSYEQYF
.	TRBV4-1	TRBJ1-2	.	TGCGCCAGCAGCCCCCCCGCGGATTCTGGCTACACCTTC	CASSPPADSGYTF
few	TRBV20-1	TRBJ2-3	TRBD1	TGCAGTGCTAGGGCGGTAGGGGGCCTCACAGATACGCAGTATTTT	CSARAVGGLTDTQYF
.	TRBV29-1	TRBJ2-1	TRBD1	TGCAGCGGACCGGGACAGGGTATCGATGAGCAGTTCTTC	CSGPGQGIDEQFF
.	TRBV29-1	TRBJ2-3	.	TGCAGCGTTGGGGCCCTGAGCACAGATACGCAGTATTTT	CSVGALSTDTQYF
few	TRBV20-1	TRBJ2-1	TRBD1	TGCAGTGCTAGAGATTTCTACAGGGGAAGCTCCTACAATGAGCAGTTCTTC	CSARDFYRGSSYNEQFF
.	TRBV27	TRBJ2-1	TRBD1	TGTGCCAGCAGTTGGCAGGGGGTCAATGAGCAGTTCTTC	CASSWQGVNEQFF
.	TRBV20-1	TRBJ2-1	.	TGCAGTGCTAGAGGTTCTAGCGAGCAGTTCTTC	CSARGSSEQFF
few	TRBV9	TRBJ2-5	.	TGTGCCAGCAGCGTAGGGGGGTGGGGTCGAACCCAAGAGACCCAGTACTTC	CASSVGGWGRTQETQYF
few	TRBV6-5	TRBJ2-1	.	TGTGCCAGCAGGCCCCTGGACGGGGGCAATGAGCAGTTCTTC	CASRPLDGGNEQFF
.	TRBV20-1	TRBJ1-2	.	TGCAGTGCCTTAGGAGATTACTATGGCTACACCTTC	CSALGDYYGYTF
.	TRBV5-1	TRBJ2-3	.	TGCGCCAGCAGCTTGGAAGGCGGGGTCCCAGATACGCAGTATTTT	CASSLEGGVPDTQYF
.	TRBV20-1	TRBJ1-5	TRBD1	TGCAGTGCTAGTGGGGACAGCTCTCATCAGCCCCAGCATTTT	CSASGDSSHQPQHF